This T cell receptor (beta chain) was obtained from a study of CD8 T cells in Susac syndrome (dated by TCRdb to the late 2010s). For the wider study: Repertoire sequencing was used to test whether CD8+ T cell activation and differentiation in Susac syndrome was antigen driven. Summary of the overall study and its limitations: The number of individuals in the TCR sequencing and HLA analysis was acknowledged as relatively small.

About this clonotype itself: Its specific antigen is unknown. Qualities for individual bases were not recorded, and no much larger clone is one base off.

Ends trimmed: V by 4 bases, J by 2 bases; bases unmatched to a gene: 2. Including cysteine and phenylalanine, the CDR3 has 16 amino acids. The only DNA kept is the CDR3, 48 bases in frame from the first base. The germline V gene supplies CDR1 SNHLY and CDR2 FYNNEI. RNA was extracted using the RNeasy kit, and about 0.5 to 1 ug of the RNA was reverse transcribed with random hexamers. The immunoSEQ multiplex PCR assay, which covers 54 Vbeta and 13 Jbeta segments, was used to amplify TCR beta CDR3 regions. Bias from PCR amplification was corrected by using a synthetic template baseline for primer optimization and for computational correction. The authors processed their data as follows. Reads were annotated to V, D and J genes per IMGT and analyzed with immunoSEQ Analyzer, keeping only productive sequences. Clonality was calculated as one minus the Shannon entropy normalized by log2 of the number of productive unique sequences. For each patient and control, public and private clones were evaluated within the 100 most prevalent clones. A clone was defined as Susac-specific if it was absent from the healthy and MS cohorts, from roughly 990 published viral clones and from other ImmuneACCESS disease sequences. TCRdb applied fastp at Q25 and MiXCR to the public reads, then kept only in-frame beta chains. Each entry is one CDR3 protein sequence, shown with its most common DNA and genes. The V and J calls and clone size are TCRdb's, not the authors'. Present in this sample are hundreds of thousands of distinct CDR3 sequences, 93% of which were seen just once. Less than 0.075% of the sample rests with the top ten.

High-throughput TCR beta sequencing profiled peripheral blood CD8+ and CD4+ T cells from healthy donors, Susac syndrome patients and multiple sclerosis patients. The multiple sclerosis controls were treatment-naive patients whose relapsing-remitting disease, either stable or active, fulfilled the revised McDonald criteria. Bulk CD8+ and CD4+ T cells were purified by magnetic negative isolation, whereas CD8+ TEMRA cells were enriched by FACS. Blood was drawn into EDTA tubes, processed within 24 hours, and PBMCs were isolated by density gradient centrifugation. PBMCs destined for TCR sequencing were cryopreserved in liquid nitrogen and later thawed in a 37 °C water bath. A purity of at least 90% was achieved for sorted or isolated CD4+, CD8+ and CD8+ TEMRA cells.

The receptor comes from a human donor with multiple sclerosis. The V and J segments used are TRBV2 and TRBJ2-5, with 15 bases aligning to TRBD2. The sequenced material came from CD4+ T cells from PBMCs. In nucleotides, the sequence is TGTGCCAGCAGTGTAGGACTAGCGGGGGGGCAAGAGACCCAGTACTTC. Its coded protein is CASSVGLAGGQETQYF.